The present T cell receptor (beta chain) was sequenced within a study of beta chain features in type 1 diabetes. Study summary: Some 110,000,000 sorted cells were examined across all samples.

A remark on this clone: Its specificity is not known.

General observations from the study: In type 1 diabetes patients, VDJ junctions had fewer insertions; deletions at these junctions were more frequent.

The study reverse transcribed the entire isolated RNA, so it sequenced expressed TCRB transcripts. Assay used: immunoSEQ multiplex PCR; TCRdb lists only in-frame clones, some missing. This table holds over 40,000 clones, approximately 51% found once. CD45RO/CCR7/CD25/CD127/CD95/CD27 staining was used to isolate CD4+ naive, central memory, regulatory and stem cell-like memory cells by sorting. This CDR3 spans 12 amino acids. Per the germline V gene, CDR1 is SEHNR and CDR2 is FQNEAQ (reference sequence). Sequenced input: stem cell memory CD4+ T cells from blood. The rearrangement joins TRBV7-9 to TRBJ2-5; D unclear. The J call may be wrong; the DNA end is better matched by TRBJ2-7. The TCR was taken from a woman between 25 and 40 years old in good health. The CDR3 nucleotides read TGTGCCAGCAGCGCAAGCTCCTACGAGCAGTACTTC. It encodes CASSASSYEQYF.